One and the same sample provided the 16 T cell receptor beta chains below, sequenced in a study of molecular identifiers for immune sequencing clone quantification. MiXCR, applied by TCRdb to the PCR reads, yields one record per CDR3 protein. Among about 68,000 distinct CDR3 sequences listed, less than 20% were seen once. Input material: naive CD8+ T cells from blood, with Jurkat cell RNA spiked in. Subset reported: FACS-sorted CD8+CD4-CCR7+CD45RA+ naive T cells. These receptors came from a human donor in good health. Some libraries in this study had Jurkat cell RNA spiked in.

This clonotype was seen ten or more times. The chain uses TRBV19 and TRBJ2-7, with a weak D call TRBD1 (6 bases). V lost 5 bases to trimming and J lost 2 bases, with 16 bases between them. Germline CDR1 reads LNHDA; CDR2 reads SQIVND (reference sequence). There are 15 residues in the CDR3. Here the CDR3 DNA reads TGTGCCAGTAGTTTCTTATTGGGACAAGCCTACGAGCAGTACTTC. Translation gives CASSFLLGQAYEQYF.

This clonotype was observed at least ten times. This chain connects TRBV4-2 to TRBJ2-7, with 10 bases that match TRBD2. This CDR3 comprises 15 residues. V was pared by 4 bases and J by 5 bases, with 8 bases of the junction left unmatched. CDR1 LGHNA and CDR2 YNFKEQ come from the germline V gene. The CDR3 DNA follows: TGTGCCAGCAGCCCCTTGTCTAGCGGGAGCGACGAGCAGTACTTC. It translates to CASSPLSSGSDEQYF.

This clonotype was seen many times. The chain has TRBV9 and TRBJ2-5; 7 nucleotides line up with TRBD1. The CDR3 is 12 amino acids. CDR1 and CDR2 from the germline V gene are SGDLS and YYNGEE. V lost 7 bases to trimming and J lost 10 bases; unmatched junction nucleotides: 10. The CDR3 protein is CASLTGRSDQYF. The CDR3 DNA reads TGTGCCAGCCTGACAGGGCGGAGCGACCAGTACTTC.

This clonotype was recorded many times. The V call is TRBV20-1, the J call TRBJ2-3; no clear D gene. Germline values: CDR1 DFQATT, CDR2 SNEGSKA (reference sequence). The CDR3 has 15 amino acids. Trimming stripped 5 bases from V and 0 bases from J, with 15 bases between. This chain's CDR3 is CSARHRAFSTDTQYF. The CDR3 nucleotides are TGCAGTGCTCGACACCGGGCTTTTAGCACAGATACGCAGTATTTT.

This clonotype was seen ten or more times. The CDR3 region has the DNA TGTGCCAGCAGCTCCAGTGGGGCCGGCACTGAAGCTTTCTTT. Its translation is CASSSSGAGTEAFF. The chain recombines TRBV2 with TRBJ1-1; D perhaps matches TRBD1 (5 bases). The CDR3 extends over 14 amino acids. Trimming took 6 bases from V and 4 from J, leaving 15 bases between them. Germline-derived CDR1 and CDR2 are SNHLY and FYNNEI.

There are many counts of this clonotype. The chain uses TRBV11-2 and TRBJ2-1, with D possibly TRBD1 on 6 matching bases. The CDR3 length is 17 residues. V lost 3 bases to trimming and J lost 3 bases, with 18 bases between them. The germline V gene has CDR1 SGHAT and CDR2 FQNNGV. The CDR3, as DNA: TGTGCCAGCAGCTTGGCAATTCCGGGACACCTCTACAATGAGCAGTTCTTC. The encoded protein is CASSLAIPGHLYNEQFF.

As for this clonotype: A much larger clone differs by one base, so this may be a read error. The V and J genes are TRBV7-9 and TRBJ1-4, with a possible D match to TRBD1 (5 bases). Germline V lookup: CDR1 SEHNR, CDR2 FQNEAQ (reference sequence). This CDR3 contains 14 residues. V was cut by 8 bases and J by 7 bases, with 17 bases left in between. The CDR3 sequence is CASGWEGDREKLFF. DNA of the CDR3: TGTGCCAGCGGCTGGGAAGGGGATCGTGAAAAACTGTTTTTT. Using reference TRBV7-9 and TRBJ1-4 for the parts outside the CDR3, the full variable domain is DTGVSQNPRHKITKRGQNVTFRCDPISEHNRLYWYRQTLGQGPEFLTYFQNEAQLEKSRLLSDRFSAERPKGSFSTLEIQRTEQGDSAMYLCASGWEGDREKLFFGSGTQLSVL.

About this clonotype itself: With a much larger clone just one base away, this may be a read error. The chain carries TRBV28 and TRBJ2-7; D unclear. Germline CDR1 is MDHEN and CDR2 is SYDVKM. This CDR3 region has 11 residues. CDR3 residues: CASSVLHERYF. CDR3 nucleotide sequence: TGTGCCAGCAGTGTTCTCCACGAGCGGTACTTC.

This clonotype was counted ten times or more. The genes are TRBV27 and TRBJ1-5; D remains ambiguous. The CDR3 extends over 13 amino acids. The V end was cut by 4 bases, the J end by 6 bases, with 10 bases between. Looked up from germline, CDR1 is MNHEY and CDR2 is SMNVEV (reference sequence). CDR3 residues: CASSYQGTQPQHF. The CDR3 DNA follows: TGTGCCAGCAGTTACCAAGGAACTCAGCCCCAGCATTTT.

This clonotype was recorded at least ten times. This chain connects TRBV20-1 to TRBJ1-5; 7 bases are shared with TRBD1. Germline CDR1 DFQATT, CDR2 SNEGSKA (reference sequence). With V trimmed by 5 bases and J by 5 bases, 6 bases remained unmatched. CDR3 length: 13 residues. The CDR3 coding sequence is TGCAGTGCTGGGGCCGGGACAGATCAGCCCCAGCATTTT. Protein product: CSAGAGTDQPQHF.

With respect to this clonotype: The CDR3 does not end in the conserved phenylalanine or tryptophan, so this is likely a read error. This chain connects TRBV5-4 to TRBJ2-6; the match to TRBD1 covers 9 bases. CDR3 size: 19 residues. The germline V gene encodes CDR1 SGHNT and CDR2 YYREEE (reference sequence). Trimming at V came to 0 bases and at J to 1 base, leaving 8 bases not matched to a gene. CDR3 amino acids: CASSLETRDRASGANVLTY. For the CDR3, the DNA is TGTGCCAGCAGCTTGGAGACCCGGGACAGGGCTTCTGGGGCCAACGTCCTGACTTAC.

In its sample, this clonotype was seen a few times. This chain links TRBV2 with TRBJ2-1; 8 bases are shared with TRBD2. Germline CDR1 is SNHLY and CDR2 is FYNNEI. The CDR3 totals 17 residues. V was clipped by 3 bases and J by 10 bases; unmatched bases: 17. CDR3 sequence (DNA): TGTGCCAGCAGTGATCCGGCGTCTAGCGGGCTGGGAGGGGAGCAGTTCTTC. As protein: CASSDPASSGLGGEQFF.

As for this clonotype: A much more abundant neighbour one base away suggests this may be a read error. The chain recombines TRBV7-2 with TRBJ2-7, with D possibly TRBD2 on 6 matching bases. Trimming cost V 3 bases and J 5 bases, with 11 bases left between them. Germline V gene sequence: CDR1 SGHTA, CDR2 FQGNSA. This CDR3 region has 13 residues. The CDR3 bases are TGTGCCAGCAGCTTGCCGGGAGCCCACGAGCAGTACTTC. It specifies CASSLPGAHEQYF.

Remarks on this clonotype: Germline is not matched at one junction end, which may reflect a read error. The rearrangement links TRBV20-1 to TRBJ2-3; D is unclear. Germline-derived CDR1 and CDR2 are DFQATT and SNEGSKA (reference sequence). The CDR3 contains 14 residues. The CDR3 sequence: CSARDLSDTDTQYF. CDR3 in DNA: TGTAGTGCTAGAGATCTCAGCGACACAGATACGCAGTATTTT.

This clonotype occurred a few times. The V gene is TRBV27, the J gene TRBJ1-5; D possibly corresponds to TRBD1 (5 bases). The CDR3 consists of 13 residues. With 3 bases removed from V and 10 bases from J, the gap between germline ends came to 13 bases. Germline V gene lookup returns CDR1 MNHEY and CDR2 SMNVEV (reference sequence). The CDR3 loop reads CASSFSGTQPQHF. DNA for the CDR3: TGTGCCAGCAGTTTTTCTGGGACTCAACCCCAGCATTTT.

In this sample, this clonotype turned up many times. Here the CDR3 reads CASSFIGFSTDTQYF. CDR3 coding DNA: TGTGCCAGCAGTTTTATTGGCTTTAGCACAGATACGCAGTATTTT. The chain employs TRBV27 and TRBJ2-3; D gene unclear. This CDR3 is built from 15 residues. Trimming cost V 3 bases and J 0 bases, with 10 bases left between them. Germline CDR1 is MNHEY and CDR2 is SMNVEV (reference sequence).